This is a list of T cell receptor beta chains from one sample in a study of blood T cell repertoires in COVID-19. Libraries were prepared by immunoSEQ multiplex PCR; TCRdb keeps only in-frame clonotypes and omits some of them. Of about 220,000 clones in the sample, 83% are singletons; the top ten hold 3.6%. Sequencing input: PBMCs or T cells enriched from blood (not recorded which). Receptors were obtained from a woman aged 40 to 50 who had been exposed to COVID-19. Both conserved end residues are part of each CDR3. The order of the fields is D gene, CDR3 length, J gene, V gene, clone size, CDR3 DNA, CDR3 protein. The D gene is left open where the match is weak. Size is stated for part of the rows, as once, few or many counts, or as a class when the clone is expanded.

d_call: -; cdr3_length: 13; j_call: TRBJ1-1; v_call: TRBV12-3/TRBV12-4; clone_size: -; cdr3_nt: TGTGCCAGCAGTTTAACTGGGGCCACTGAAGCTTTCTTT; cdr3_aa: CASSLTGATEAFF
d_call: -; cdr3_length: 13; j_call: TRBJ2-7; v_call: TRBV5-1; clone_size: -; cdr3_nt: TGCGCCACCACCAGGGGGGACAGTGACGAGCAGTACTTC; cdr3_aa: CATTRGDSDEQYF
d_call: TRBD1; cdr3_length: 15; j_call: TRBJ2-5; v_call: TRBV9; clone_size: -; cdr3_nt: TGTGCCAGCAGCACGACAGGGGGCTTAAGGGAGACCCAGTACTTC; cdr3_aa: CASSTTGGLRETQYF
d_call: -; cdr3_length: 16; j_call: TRBJ1-1; v_call: TRBV5-1; clone_size: -; cdr3_nt: TGCGCCAGCAGCCCTAAATACCGACAGCTTAGCACTGAAGCTTTCTTT; cdr3_aa: CASSPKYRQLSTEAFF
d_call: -; cdr3_length: 10; j_call: TRBJ1-1; v_call: TRBV11-3; clone_size: -; cdr3_nt: TGTGCCAGCAGCTCCATTGAAGCTTTCTTT; cdr3_aa: CASSSIEAFF
d_call: -; cdr3_length: 16; j_call: TRBJ2-2; v_call: TRBV5-5; clone_size: -; cdr3_nt: TGTGCCAGCAGCTTGGGTCAACAGAAGAACACCGGGGAGCTGTTTTTT; cdr3_aa: CASSLGQQKNTGELFF
d_call: -; cdr3_length: 13; j_call: TRBJ1-1; v_call: TRBV19; clone_size: many; cdr3_nt: TGTGCCAGTAGTAACTCCCGACTCAATGAAGCTTTCTTT; cdr3_aa: CASSNSRLNEAFF
d_call: -; cdr3_length: 15; j_call: TRBJ1-3; v_call: TRBV5-1; clone_size: -; cdr3_nt: TGCGCCAGCAGCTTGGTCGGGGAGCCCGAAAACACCATATATTTT; cdr3_aa: CASSLVGEPENTIYF
d_call: TRBD1; cdr3_length: 15; j_call: TRBJ2-7; v_call: TRBV4-3; clone_size: -; cdr3_nt: TGCGCCAGCAGCCCCCGGGACAGGGGACTCTACGAGCAGTACTTC; cdr3_aa: CASSPRDRGLYEQYF
d_call: -; cdr3_length: 12; j_call: TRBJ2-7; v_call: TRBV29-1; clone_size: -; cdr3_nt: TGCAGCGTAGGCCCGGGGACCTACGAGCAGTACTTC; cdr3_aa: CSVGPGTYEQYF
d_call: -; cdr3_length: 15; j_call: TRBJ2-5; v_call: TRBV5-6; clone_size: few; cdr3_nt: TGTGCCAGCAGCTCCCCCCGGGGGGCGGAGGAGACCCAGTACTTC; cdr3_aa: CASSSPRGAEETQYF
d_call: -; cdr3_length: 14; j_call: TRBJ1-5; v_call: TRBV18; clone_size: many; cdr3_nt: TGTGCCAGCTCACCAGGGCCTCACAATCAGCCCCAGCATTTT; cdr3_aa: CASSPGPHNQPQHF
d_call: TRBD2; cdr3_length: 14; j_call: TRBJ2-7; v_call: TRBV28; clone_size: -; cdr3_nt: TGTGCCAGCAGTCCGGGACTAGCTTTCTACGAGCAGTACTTC; cdr3_aa: CASSPGLAFYEQYF
d_call: -; cdr3_length: 13; j_call: TRBJ1-1; v_call: TRBV6-5; clone_size: -; cdr3_nt: TGTGCCAGCAGTTACGGTGAGGACACTGAAGCTTTCTTT; cdr3_aa: CASSYGEDTEAFF
d_call: -; cdr3_length: 15; j_call: TRBJ1-5; v_call: TRBV19; clone_size: -; cdr3_nt: TGTGCCAGTAGTATAGGCAGGGGTAGCAATCAGCCCCAGCATTTT; cdr3_aa: CASSIGRGSNQPQHF
d_call: -; cdr3_length: 15; j_call: TRBJ1-6; v_call: TRBV7-9; clone_size: -; cdr3_nt: TGTGCCAGCAGCAGGCGGAGGGATGATAATTCACCCCTCCACTTT; cdr3_aa: CASSRRRDDNSPLHF
d_call: -; cdr3_length: 12; j_call: TRBJ1-1; v_call: TRBV15; clone_size: -; cdr3_nt: TGTGCCACCAGCGGGGGGGGAGCTGAAGCTTTCTTT; cdr3_aa: CATSGGGAEAFF
d_call: TRBD1; cdr3_length: 12; j_call: TRBJ2-7; v_call: TRBV7-2; clone_size: -; cdr3_nt: TGTGCCAGCAGCCCGGACAGGGCTCGTCGGTACTTC; cdr3_aa: CASSPDRARRYF
d_call: -; cdr3_length: 14; j_call: TRBJ1-2; v_call: TRBV28; clone_size: -; cdr3_nt: TGTGCCAGCAGTATAAGGACAGACCTATGGGGCTACACCTTC; cdr3_aa: CASSIRTDLWGYTF
d_call: -; cdr3_length: 14; j_call: TRBJ2-3; v_call: TRBV4-3; clone_size: -; cdr3_nt: TGCGCCAGCAGCCAAGATCGCACTACAGATACGCAGTATTTT; cdr3_aa: CASSQDRTTDTQYF
d_call: -; cdr3_length: 18; j_call: TRBJ1-6; v_call: TRBV30; clone_size: -; cdr3_nt: TGTGCCTGGAGACTCTCGCTTGGGACTCCAGATTATAATTCACCCCTCCACTTT; cdr3_aa: CAWRLSLGTPDYNSPLHF
d_call: -; cdr3_length: 11; j_call: TRBJ1-2; v_call: TRBV20-1; clone_size: -; cdr3_nt: TGCAGTGCGGCGGAACCCGATGGCTACACCTTC; cdr3_aa: CSAAEPDGYTF
d_call: TRBD2; cdr3_length: 18; j_call: TRBJ2-3; v_call: TRBV10-3; clone_size: -; cdr3_nt: TGTGCCATCAGTGACGGGGCTAGCGGGGGGCCGGGCACAGATACGCAGTATTTT; cdr3_aa: CAISDGASGGPGTDTQYF
d_call: -; cdr3_length: 12; j_call: TRBJ1-1; v_call: TRBV19; clone_size: -; cdr3_nt: TGTGCCAGTCGACAGGCTGACACTGAAGCTTTCTTT; cdr3_aa: CASRQADTEAFF
d_call: -; cdr3_length: 15; j_call: TRBJ2-3; v_call: TRBV6-6; clone_size: -; cdr3_nt: TGTGCCAGCAGTTACCCGGGGGGCCAGGGAGATACGCAGTATTTT; cdr3_aa: CASSYPGGQGDTQYF
d_call: -; cdr3_length: 14; j_call: TRBJ1-5; v_call: TRBV21-1; clone_size: few; cdr3_nt: TGTGCCAGCAGCATCGGACAGGGGGATCAGCCCCAGCATTTT; cdr3_aa: CASSIGQGDQPQHF
d_call: -; cdr3_length: 12; j_call: TRBJ2-2; v_call: TRBV20-1; clone_size: few; cdr3_nt: TGCAGTGCTAGTCAGAACACCGGGGAGCTGTTTTTT; cdr3_aa: CSASQNTGELFF
d_call: TRBD1; cdr3_length: 13; j_call: TRBJ1-2; v_call: TRBV12-3/TRBV12-4; clone_size: -; cdr3_nt: TGTGCCAGCAGTCCGGGACAGGGGTATGGCTACACCTTC; cdr3_aa: CASSPGQGYGYTF
d_call: TRBD1; cdr3_length: 15; j_call: TRBJ1-6; v_call: TRBV19; clone_size: -; cdr3_nt: TGTGCCAGTAGCGACCCCGACAGGGTGGGTTCACCCCTCCACTTT; cdr3_aa: CASSDPDRVGSPLHF
d_call: -; cdr3_length: 13; j_call: TRBJ1-5; v_call: TRBV28; clone_size: -; cdr3_nt: TGTGCCAGCAGTTTATCCGTGGCAGGGCCCCAGCATTTT; cdr3_aa: CASSLSVAGPQHF
d_call: -; cdr3_length: 16; j_call: TRBJ2-2; v_call: TRBV7-2; clone_size: -; cdr3_nt: TGTGCCAGCAGCGCGGGACGCCTATCGAACACCGGGGAGCTGTTTTTT; cdr3_aa: CASSAGRLSNTGELFF
d_call: TRBD2; cdr3_length: 19; j_call: TRBJ2-1; v_call: TRBV15; clone_size: -; cdr3_nt: TGTGCCACCAGCAGGGGACTAGCGGGGGGGGATCGCTCCTACAATGAGCAGTTCTTC; cdr3_aa: CATSRGLAGGDRSYNEQFF
d_call: -; cdr3_length: 14; j_call: TRBJ1-5; v_call: TRBV28; clone_size: -; cdr3_nt: TGTGCCAGCAGTCCTCCGAGTAATCGACAGCCCCAGCATTTT; cdr3_aa: CASSPPSNRQPQHF
d_call: TRBD1; cdr3_length: 16; j_call: TRBJ2-1; v_call: TRBV9; clone_size: -; cdr3_nt: TGTGCCAGCAGCCCTCAGGGGGCTCCCGGGGTCAATGAGCAGTTCTTC; cdr3_aa: CASSPQGAPGVNEQFF
d_call: -; cdr3_length: 13; j_call: TRBJ1-5; v_call: TRBV28; clone_size: -; cdr3_nt: TGTGCCAGCACCTACCGGGACATTCCGCCCCAGCATTTT; cdr3_aa: CASTYRDIPPQHF
d_call: -; cdr3_length: 14; j_call: TRBJ2-3; v_call: TRBV12-5; clone_size: -; cdr3_nt: TGTGCTAGTGGTTTTGAGGCGGAGAGGGATACGCAGTATTTT; cdr3_aa: CASGFEAERDTQYF
d_call: TRBD2; cdr3_length: 16; j_call: TRBJ2-2; v_call: TRBV4-3; clone_size: -; cdr3_nt: TGCGCCAGCAGCCAGTCACTAGCGGGAGCAACCGGGGAGCTGTTTTTT; cdr3_aa: CASSQSLAGATGELFF
d_call: -; cdr3_length: 14; j_call: TRBJ1-4; v_call: TRBV7-2; clone_size: -; cdr3_nt: TGTGCCAGCAGCTTAGGGACATATAATGAAAAACTGTTTTTT; cdr3_aa: CASSLGTYNEKLFF
d_call: -; cdr3_length: 12; j_call: TRBJ1-4; v_call: TRBV3-1/TRBV3-2; clone_size: -; cdr3_nt: TGTGCCAGCAGCAACGACAGGGAAAAACTGTTTTTT; cdr3_aa: CASSNDREKLFF
d_call: TRBD1; cdr3_length: 15; j_call: TRBJ1-5; v_call: TRBV28; clone_size: once; cdr3_nt: TGTGCCAGCAGTTTCGGACAGGGAGGCAATCAGCCCCAGCATTTT; cdr3_aa: CASSFGQGGNQPQHF
d_call: -; cdr3_length: 14; j_call: TRBJ1-2; v_call: TRBV27; clone_size: -; cdr3_nt: TGTGCCAGCAGTTATACAGGGCAGGCACGGGGCTACACCTTC; cdr3_aa: CASSYTGQARGYTF
d_call: -; cdr3_length: 15; j_call: TRBJ2-7; v_call: TRBV3-1/TRBV3-2; clone_size: -; cdr3_nt: TGTGCCAGCAGCCCTCTCGGGGAAGGGGGTTACGAGCAGTACTTC; cdr3_aa: CASSPLGEGGYEQYF
d_call: TRBD2; cdr3_length: 14; j_call: TRBJ2-1; v_call: TRBV18; clone_size: -; cdr3_nt: TGTGCCAGCTCACCACGCAATAGCGGGGATGAGCAGTTCTTC; cdr3_aa: CASSPRNSGDEQFF
d_call: -; cdr3_length: 14; j_call: TRBJ1-1; v_call: TRBV30; clone_size: -; cdr3_nt: TGTGCCTGGAGTCTTCGGGGAGAAGACACTGAAGCTTTCTTT; cdr3_aa: CAWSLRGEDTEAFF
d_call: TRBD2; cdr3_length: 17; j_call: TRBJ2-2; v_call: TRBV6-2/TRBV6-3; clone_size: -; cdr3_nt: TGTGCCAGCAGTAGGACTAGCGGGGGGGCCCGGACCGGGGAGCTGTTTTTT; cdr3_aa: CASSRTSGGARTGELFF
d_call: -; cdr3_length: 11; j_call: TRBJ2-7; v_call: TRBV20-1; clone_size: -; cdr3_nt: TGCAGTGGAGGCGGTACCTACGAGCAGTACTTC; cdr3_aa: CSGGGTYEQYF